Below, 28 T cell receptor beta chains from the same sample are listed, as sequenced in a study of beta chain features in type 1 diabetes. What these receptors recognize is not known. General study points: Researchers report that Type 1 diabetes patients had moderately but significantly shorter TCRB CDR3s across all four CD4+ subsets.

The investigators reverse transcribed all of the isolated RNA, so they sequenced expressed TCRB transcripts. Using immunoSEQ multiplex PCR, the repertoire was profiled, and TCRdb retains in-frame clones only, with some absent. The sample consists of about 360,000 clones, approximately 12% of them appearing once. Sequencing was done on a sample of naive CD4+ T cells from blood. The receptors derive from a woman younger than 35 with type 1 diabetes.

This clone was observed a handful of times. The chain couples TRBV4-3 to TRBJ1-6, with a possible D match to TRBD1 (6 bases). Germline CDR1 is LGHNA and CDR2 is YSLEER. The CDR3 length is 15 residues. Between the trimmed V and J ends, which lost 1 base and 7 bases, there was a span of 11 bases. This CDR3 is CASSQGGGVNSPLHF. In DNA, the CDR3 is TGCGCCAGCAGCCAAGGAGGGGGGGTAAATTCACCCCTCCACTTT.

This clone was detected only a few times. J is TRBJ1-2 and V is TRBV23-1; D call uncertain. Being an ORF, TRBV23-1 has a function that is uncertain. Trimming pared 0 bases from V and 1 base from J, leaving 6 bases between. The CDR3 extends over 14 amino acids. The CDR3, as DNA: TGCGCCAGCAGTCAATCGCGGAATAACTATGGCTACACCTTC. Translated: CASSQSRNNYGYTF.

The chain couples TRBV7-2 to TRBJ1-2; unclear D gene. Trimming took off 1 base at V and 6 bases at J, with 12 bases between the two ends. In germline, CDR1 is SGHTA, CDR2 FQGNSA. CDR3 length: 14 amino acids. CDR3 sequence: CASSLVRVRDGYTF. CDR3 in DNA: TGTGCCAGCAGCTTAGTCCGGGTTCGCGATGGCTACACCTTC.

This clone came up a few times. The chain recombines TRBV29-1 with TRBJ2-5; 8 bases are a match to TRBD2. CDR3 length: 16 amino acids. CDR1 is SQVTM and CDR2 is ANQGSEA in the germline V gene. V shed 4 bases and J 1 base; nucleotides not matched to a gene: 11. CDR3 nucleotides: TGCAGCGTTGTGAAAGGAGGGACTAGACCCCAAGAGACCCAGTACTTC. It translates to CSVVKGGTRPQETQYF. The full variable domain, its missing parts supplied by reference TRBV29-1 and TRBJ2-5, is SAVISQKPSRDICQRGTSLTIQCQVDSQVTMMFWYRQQPGQSLTLIATANQGSEATYESGFVIDKFPISRPNLTFSTLTVSNMSPEDSSIYLCSVVKGGTRPQETQYFGPGTRLLVL.

This clone was seen more than once but under ten times. Other nucleotide sequences in the sample specify the same CDR3. This chain connects TRBV7-2 to TRBJ2-7; perhaps TRBD2 as D (5 bases). There are 14 residues in the CDR3. The germline V and J ends were trimmed by 6 bases and 0 bases, with 12 bases remaining between them. Per the germline V gene, CDR1 is SGHTA and CDR2 is FQGNSA. The CDR3 nucleotides are TGTGCCAGCAGTCGAGGGCTGAGCTCCTACGAGCAGTACTTC. It encodes CASSRGLSSYEQYF.

The chain is built from TRBV9 and TRBJ2-5; D is uncertain. The CDR3 has 14 residues. Between the trimmed V and J ends, which lost 0 bases and 5 bases, there was a span of 11 bases. Germline assignment: CDR1 SGDLS and CDR2 YYNGEE. The CDR3 DNA follows: TGTGCCAGCAGCGTAGATCCAGTTGTCGAGACCCAGTACTTC. Protein sequence: CASSVDPVVETQYF.

This clone was seen a few times. The chain uses TRBV11-1 and TRBJ2-5; TRBD1 aligns across 8 bases. In germline, CDR1 is SGHAT, CDR2 FQDESV (reference sequence). With V trimmed by 4 bases and J by 1 base, 11 bases remained unmatched. The CDR3 extends over 17 amino acids. CDR3 in DNA: TGTGCCAGCAGCTCATCCCGACAGGGGCCGGCCCAAGAGACCCAGTACTTC. It codes for CASSSSRQGPAQETQYF.

The gene calls are TRBV6-6 and TRBJ2-3; TRBD2 might be the D (5 bases). The germline V gene encodes CDR1 MNHNY and CDR2 SVGAGI (reference sequence). CDR3 size: 12 residues. V was shortened by 5 bases and J by 4 bases, with 7 bases between the two germline ends. The CDR3 nucleotides read TGTGCCAGCAGTCGGAGGTCAGATACGCAGTATTTT. Its translation: CASSRRSDTQYF.

This clone occurred a few times. The V gene is TRBV29-1, the J gene TRBJ1-3, with D unresolved. V was clipped by 4 bases and J by 3 bases, with 7 bases between them. Germline V CDR1 and CDR2: SQVTM, ANQGSEA. The CDR3 consists of 12 residues. As DNA, the CDR3 is TGCAGCGTTGTGGCAAGTGGAAACACCATATATTTT. Protein: CSVVASGNTIYF.

This chain uses TRBV5-4 with TRBJ2-1; possible D gene TRBD1, 6 bases. Trimming removed 5 bases from V and 4 bases from J, with 16 bases in between. The CDR3 has 15 residues. Germline CDR1 reads SGHNT; CDR2 reads YYREEE (reference sequence). The CDR3 DNA is TGTGCCAGCAGTTCACCGCAGGGGTGGTACAATGAGCAGTTCTTC. Residues: CASSSPQGWYNEQFF.

This clone came up once. The rearrangement joins TRBV2 to TRBJ2-2; tentatively, D is TRBD1 (5 bases). The CDR3 extends over 14 amino acids. Trimming stripped 4 bases from V and 1 base from J, with 7 bases between. CDR1 and CDR2 (germline): SNHLY, FYNNEI. CDR3 protein: CASSGRGNTGELFF. For the CDR3, the DNA is TGTGCCAGCAGTGGTAGGGGGAACACCGGGGAGCTGTTTTTT.

This clone came up a few times. The V and J genes are TRBV18 and TRBJ1-1, with 10 bases identical to TRBD1. CDR1 and CDR2 (germline): KGHSH, LQKENI. CDR3 length equals 14 residues. Trimming at V came to 3 bases and at J to 5 bases, leaving 3 bases not matched to a gene. The CDR3 spells CASSPGTGVTEAFF. CDR3 nucleotides: TGTGCCAGCTCACCGGGGACAGGGGTAACTGAAGCTTTCTTT.

This clone was picked up a small number of times. This sequence joins TRBV16 and TRBJ1-3, with D hard to call. This CDR3 is 15 amino acids long. The V end was cut by 3 bases, the J end by 4 bases, with 13 bases between. Germline V gives CDR1 KGHSY, CDR2 FQNENV. This CDR3 reads CASSHSTGGGNTIYF. In nucleotides, the CDR3 is TGTGCCAGCAGCCACTCCACGGGAGGCGGAAACACCATATATTTT.

The CDR3: CASSPLAGGYEQYF. In DNA, the CDR3 is TGTGCCAGCAGCCCCTTAGCGGGGGGCTACGAGCAGTACTTC. The J gene is TRBJ2-7, the V gene TRBV7-9; 10 positions agree with TRBD2. CDR1 is SEHNR, CDR2 FQNEAQ, per germline (reference sequence). The V and J ends lost 5 bases and 3 bases, in that order; junction bases with no gene match: 4. CDR3 length equals 14 residues.

V usage is TRBV13 and J usage is TRBJ2-3; 9 nucleotides agree with TRBD1. The germline CDR1 and CDR2 sequences are PRHDT and FYEKMQ (reference sequence). Unmatched junction bases numbered 7, after V lost 10 bases and J lost 2 bases. This CDR3 is built from 14 residues. CDR3 nucleotides: TGTGCCAACGGACAGGGGAGGAACACAGATACGCAGTATTTT. Protein sequence: CANGQGRNTDTQYF. Drawing the rest from reference TRBV13 and TRBJ2-3, the complete variable domain is AAGVIQSPRHLIKEKRETATLKCYPIPRHDTVYWYQQGPGQDPQFLISFYEKMQSDKGSIPDRFSAQQFSDYHSELNMSSLELGDSALYFCANGQGRNTDTQYFGPGTRLTVL.

This clone was counted between two and nine times. This chain uses TRBV7-9 with TRBJ2-3; D might be TRBD2 (6 bases). The V end was cut by 1 base, the J end by 10 bases, with 12 bases between. Germline lookup yields CDR1 SEHNR and CDR2 FQNEAQ (reference sequence). CDR3 length: 13 amino acids. The CDR3 nucleotides are TGTGCCAGCAGCTTAGAAGCGGGTAGTGCGCAGTATTTT. It is translated as CASSLEAGSAQYF.

The chain has TRBV14 and TRBJ1-1; TRBD1 matches at 8 bases. The CDR3 has 14 residues. Germline V gene data show CDR1 as SGHDN and CDR2 as FVKESK. The junction had 1 base not matched to a gene; V was cut back by 4 bases and J by 0 bases. The CDR3 loop reads CASSRQGMNTEAFF. The CDR3 DNA reads TGTGCCAGCAGCCGACAGGGGATGAACACTGAAGCTTTCTTT.

This clone was seen a few times. J is TRBJ1-5 and V is TRBV28; maybe TRBD1 (6 bases). From germline, CDR1 is MDHEN and CDR2 SYDVKM. There are 13 residues in the CDR3. V dropped 6 bases and J dropped 7 bases, with 13 bases sitting between them. CDR3: CASRLNQGQPQHF. Written as DNA, the CDR3 is TGTGCCAGCAGATTGAACCAGGGGCAGCCCCAGCATTTT.

The genes are TRBV27 and TRBJ2-5; 9 nucleotides align to TRBD1. Losses at the gene ends were 7 bases for V and 5 bases for J; bases not matched to a gene: 11. The CDR3 consists of 15 residues. The germline V gene has CDR1 MNHEY and CDR2 SMNVEV (reference sequence). CDR3 DNA: TGTGCCAGCACAAGGACAGGGGTGGGAGGGGAGACCCAGTACTTC. Its protein product is CASTRTGVGGETQYF.

This clone has more than one count but fewer than ten. The V call is TRBV21-1, the J call TRBJ2-7; TRBD2 was called by the table and not checked on the DNA. TRBV21-1 is described as a pseudogene. This CDR3 comprises 15 residues. The CDR3 loop reads CASSQLKYPTREQYF. CDR3 sequence (DNA): TGTGCCAGCAGCCAACTCAAATATCCCACTAGAGAGCAGTACTTC.

V gene TRBV13 combines with J gene TRBJ2-7, with 7 bases that match TRBD2. CDR1 is PRHDT, CDR2 FYEKMQ, per germline (reference sequence). This CDR3 comprises 14 residues. V shed 6 bases, J shed 3 bases, and the junction held 8 bases outside the gene matches. CDR3 amino acids: CASRRIGTNYEQYF. The DNA for the CDR3 is TGTGCCAGCAGGCGAATCGGGACTAACTACGAGCAGTACTTC.

The chain uses TRBV7-9 and TRBJ1-4; 8 bases fit TRBD1. Germline V gives CDR1 SEHNR, CDR2 FQNEAQ (reference sequence). The V and J ends lost 5 bases and 8 bases, in that order; junction bases with no gene match: 10. The CDR3 is made up of 15 amino acids. The CDR3 loop reads CASSAGQGFVEKLFF. In nucleotides, the CDR3 is TGTGCCAGCAGCGCCGGACAGGGCTTTGTCGAAAAACTGTTTTTT. Drawing the rest from reference TRBV7-9 and TRBJ1-4, the complete variable domain is DTGVSQNPRHKITKRGQNVTFRCDPISEHNRLYWYRQTLGQGPEFLTYFQNEAQLEKSRLLSDRFSAERPKGSFSTLEIQRTEQGDSAMYLCASSAGQGFVEKLFFGSGTQLSVL.

This clone was observed a few times. The chain employs TRBV10-3 and TRBJ2-7, with 8 bases fitting TRBD2. The junction had 9 bases not matched to a gene; V was cut back by 8 bases and J by 6 bases. Germline assignment: CDR1 ENHRY and CDR2 SYGVKD. This CDR3 region has 13 residues. CDR3: CAIEGSGGSEQYF. The CDR3 DNA follows: TGTGCCATCGAGGGGAGCGGGGGTAGCGAGCAGTACTTC.

This clone was observed a few times. The chain links TRBV15 to TRBJ1-6; 9 nucleotides align to TRBD1. Germline V gene sequence: CDR1 LNHNV, CDR2 YYDKDF (reference sequence). CDR3 size: 13 residues. The J segment lost 7 bases and the V segment lost 5 bases, leaving 0 bases of the junction unmatched. The chain's CDR3 is CATSGTGNSPLHF. The CDR3 nucleotides read TGTGCCACCAGCGGGACAGGGAATTCACCCCTCCACTTT.

V usage is TRBV2 and J usage is TRBJ2-1; D ambiguous. The germline V and J ends were trimmed by 6 bases and 4 bases, with 7 bases remaining between them. Germline CDR1 and CDR2: SNHLY and FYNNEI. This CDR3 is 12 amino acids long. The CDR3 coding sequence is TGTGCCAGCAGACGACTGTACAATGAGCAGTTCTTC. Translating gives CASRRLYNEQFF.

This clone was picked up a small number of times. The CDR3 reads CASSFLIDPPQEQYF. DNA for the CDR3: TGTGCCAGCAGTTTTTTGATCGATCCCCCTCAGGAGCAGTACTTC. This sequence joins TRBV28 and TRBJ2-7; D ambiguous. The CDR3 is 15 amino acids. CDR1 and CDR2 (germline): MDHEN, SYDVKM. V lost 3 bases, J lost 7 bases, and 19 bases lay in between.

The chain is built from TRBV14 and TRBJ2-7; D not resolved. This CDR3 contains 12 residues. Germline V CDR1 and CDR2: SGHDN, FVKESK. V was pared by 6 bases and J by 6 bases, with 12 bases between. The CDR3 DNA reads as TGTGCCAGCAGTCGAGAGGTCGGCGAGCAGTACTTC. Protein sequence: CASSREVGEQYF.

This clone has just a few counts. V and J are TRBV29-1 and TRBJ2-7; 7 positions match TRBD2. This CDR3 spans 15 amino acids. CDR1 and CDR2 (germline): SQVTM, ANQGSEA. Trimming took 3 bases from V and 4 from J; bases not matched to a gene: 12. The CDR3 region is CSVEAPGRGAYEQYF. The DNA of the CDR3 is TGCAGCGTTGAGGCGCCGGGGAGGGGAGCTTACGAGCAGTACTTC.